The T cell receptor (beta chain) under discussion was sequenced for a study of T cell responses to AZD1222 COVID-19 vaccine. Findings and limits, study-wide: There were mostly white British donors and more females than males, and clonal diversity was possibly underestimated. Nearly half of unique spike-specific TCRs reportedly avoided B.1.351 and B.1.1.7 mutated regions. The CD4 TCRs associated with vaccination extended across spike and predominated at 160-218 and 743-854.

Clones were read by immunoSEQ multiplex PCR, and TCRdb kept only the in-frame ones, dropping some. This sample has roughly 100,000 clones, with roughly 84% found just once. In regard to this clone: Antigen: not known.

This CDR3 is built from 13 residues. Germline V gene data show CDR1 as MNHEY and CDR2 as SMNVEV (reference sequence). The V and J ends lost 5 bases and 5 bases respectively, with 10 bases between them. This sequence joins TRBV27 and TRBJ1-5, with D hard to call. Sample: peripheral blood, taken on day 0 of AZD1222 vaccination. The sequence was obtained from an adult in good health. CDR3 nucleotide sequence: TGTGCCAGCAGTCTAAGGCCCGATCAGCCCCAGCATTTT. Translating it yields CASSLRPDQPQHF.